This TCR beta chain came from a study of response to subunit inactivated influenza vaccine. Points on this clonotype: Its antigen is not known.

General study points: A suggestion made by the authors is that each seasonal influenza vaccination recruits few new T cells.

Germline lookup yields CDR1 KGHSH and CDR2 LQKENI. This CDR3 region has 16 residues. Trimming took off 2 bases at V and 0 bases at J, with 13 bases between the two ends. TCRdb independently ran MiXCR on the RT-PCR reads; one entry per CDR3 protein. The sample yields about 500,000 distinct CDR3 sequences, approximately 16% seen once. The specimen comprised CD4+ T cells sorted from PBMCs, sampled around 25 months after vaccination. The chain combines TRBV18 with TRBJ1-1, with a possible D match to TRBD1 (6 bases). The TCR sequence derives from a man between 45 and 75 years old who received an inactivated influenza vaccine. The CDR3 region has the DNA TGTGCCAGCTCACCAGTTCCACAGGGCATGAACACTGAAGCTTTCTTT. It yields the protein CASSPVPQGMNTEAFF.